This TCR beta chain was captured by sequencing in a study of human thymus T cells. Thymic material originated from resections removed in the course of corrective heart surgery. The method was immunoSEQ multiplex PCR; TCRdb's version includes in-frame clones alone and lacks a portion of them. Here the sample spans some 120,000 clones, around 94% being singletons. Notes on this clone: Its target is unknown.

The study, taken as a whole, reports: Thymic as well as blood repertoires seemed to favor certain V and J genes unevenly.

Sequences were obtained from thymus tissue. This receptor was obtained from a boy under two years old with a congenital heart defect but otherwise immunologically healthy.

CDR3 in amino acids: CASTPSGGGYTGELFF. CDR3 DNA sequence: TGTGCCAGCACCCCTAGCGGGGGGGGGTATACCGGGGAGCTGTTTTTT. The V gene is TRBV2, the J gene TRBJ2-2; TRBD2 matches 12 bases. V shed 7 bases and J 5 bases; nucleotides not matched to a gene: 8. CDR1 and CDR2 from the germline V gene are SNHLY and FYNNEI. The length of the CDR3 is 16 residues.